This TCR beta chain was retrieved from a study of T cell responses to AZD1222 COVID-19 vaccine. In germline, CDR1 is MDHEN, CDR2 SYDVKM. CDR3 length: 12 residues. Trimming pared 7 bases from V and 4 bases from J, leaving 10 bases between. Concerning this clone: What it binds is not known.

The study's findings and limits: Among those given AZD1222, only six were seropositive at baseline.

Profiled with immunoSEQ multiplex PCR; TCRdb holds only in-frame clones, not every one. The table lists 110,000 to 150,000 clones, more than 70% of them singletons. The gene calls are TRBV28 and TRBJ1-2; D is perhaps TRBD1 (6 bases). The starting material was peripheral blood, obtained 28 days after the second AZD1222 dose. This clonotype originated in an adult who received the AZD1222 COVID-19 vaccine. The chain's CDR3 is CASNRDVYGYTF. The CDR3 coding sequence is TGTGCCAGCAACAGGGACGTCTATGGCTACACCTTC.